Reported below is one TCR beta chain. This sample stems from a study of blood T cell repertoires in COVID-19. Assay used: immunoSEQ multiplex PCR; TCRdb lists only in-frame clones, some missing. The table shows roughly 120,000 clones, with more than 60% occurring only once. This TCR derives from a man in his 70s with acute or convalescent COVID-19. The sequenced material came from peripheral blood.

CDR3: CASSPTTGSTDTQYF. The CDR3 DNA reads as TGTGCCAGCAGCCCTACCACAGGGAGCACAGATACGCAGTATTTT. The chain carries TRBV11-2 and TRBJ2-3; a weak D match, TRBD1 (6 bases). The CDR3 consists of 15 residues. The V gene's germline CDR1 is SGHAT and CDR2 FQNNGV. V was trimmed by 5 bases and J by 0 bases, leaving 12 bases between them.